The clone carrying this TCR beta chain was observed many times. The sample originates from a study of T cells in Graves' hyperthyroidism and ophthalmopathy. The TCR beta CDR3 regions underwent amplification using RNA transcripts as the source. When the TCR CDR3 underwent first-round RT-PCR, the HTBI primer set was used. MiXCR, run by TCRdb on the multiplex PCR reads, gives a single entry per CDR3 protein. The repertoire includes 650,000 to 750,000 distinct CDR3 sequences, about 14% of them detected once, and 9.5% to 13% sits in the top ten. The receptor comes from a woman between 18 and 29 years old with Graves' hyperthyroidism. The sample taken for sequencing was blood.

CDR3 residues: CASSKRTGGTDTQYF. The DNA for the CDR3 is TGCGCCAGCAGCAAAAGGACAGGGGGCACAGATACGCAGTATTTT. The chain links TRBV5-1 to TRBJ2-3; 9 bases are a match to TRBD1. Germline CDR1 and CDR2: SGHRS and YFSETQ. The J segment lost 1 base and the V segment lost 4 bases, leaving 4 bases of the junction unmatched. The CDR3 runs to 15 residues.